A selection of T cell receptor beta chains follows, all from one sample in a study of post-analysis software for immune sequencing data. MiXCR was run by TCRdb on the PCR reads, yielding one entry per CDR3 protein. The sample lists more than 500,000 distinct CDR3 sequences, around 34% occurring once. What was sequenced was blood. The receptors here all came from a girl aged 2 to 17 with multiple sclerosis. Each CDR3 is given with its conserved first and last residue. The order of the fields is clone size, V gene, D gene, J gene, CDR3 DNA, CDR3 protein. A D gene is named only where the DNA matches it firmly. Clone size is not always given. Where it is, it says once, few, many or a class for expanded clones.

>-|TRBV28|-|TRBJ2-5
TGTGCCAGCAGTCGCGGTGGGGGCCGCTTCCAAGAGACCCAGTACTTC
CASSRGGGRFQETQYF
>-|TRBV11-1|-|TRBJ1-1
TGTGCCAGCAGCTTAATTGGGGGGACTGAAGCTTTCTTT
CASSLIGGTEAFF
>many|TRBV7-9|-|TRBJ1-2
TGTGCCAGCACCTTAGGGACATTGGAATACGACTATGGCTACACCTTC
CASTLGTLEYDYGYTF
>-|TRBV5-1|-|TRBJ2-5
TGCGCCAGCAGCTTGAAGGGGTCGGAGACCCAGTACTTC
CASSLKGSETQYF
>-|TRBV28|-|TRBJ2-1
TGTGCCAGCAGTTCCTCGAGGTTTCTGTTCTTC
CASSSSRFLFF
>few|TRBV6-5|-|TRBJ1-2
TGTGCCAGCAGTTACGTCGTAAACTATGGCTACACCTTC
CASSYVVNYGYTF
>few|TRBV20-1|TRBD2|TRBJ2-7
TGCAGTGCTAGCAATCTTCTAGCGGGGGGCTACGAGCAGTACTTC
CSASNLLAGGYEQYF
>few|TRBV6-5|-|TRBJ1-2
TGTGCCAGCAGTTACGTTCCAACGGCTTACGGCTACACCTTC
CASSYVPTAYGYTF
>once|TRBV5-1|-|TRBJ1-1
TGCGCCAGCAGCTGGTGGAGGAGCAACACTGAAGATTTCTTT
CASSWWRSNTEDFF
>-|TRBV4-1|-|TRBJ2-5
TGCGCCAGCAGCCTCGCGACAGGAGGGGAGACCCAGTACTTC
CASSLATGGETQYF
>-|TRBV5-1|-|TRBJ2-5
TGCGCCAGCAGCTTCACCCAGGGCCAAGAGACCCAGTACTTC
CASSFTQGQETQYF
>many|TRBV20-1|-|TRBJ2-5
TGCAGTGCTAGGGTTCCACAAGAGACCCAGTACTTC
CSARVPQETQYF
>-|TRBV7-2|TRBD1|TRBJ2-5
TGTGCCAGCAGCTCGGGACAGCCAAAAGAGACCCAGTACTTC
CASSSGQPKETQYF
>few|TRBV20-1|TRBD2|TRBJ2-5
TGCAGTGCTGAAGGGGAAACCGGGACTAGCGGAGAGATCCAGTACTTC
CSAEGETGTSGEIQYF
>-|TRBV20-1|-|TRBJ2-5
TGCAGTGCTCGGGGCGGGGGCAACCAAGAGACCCAGTACTTC
CSARGGGNQETQYF
>-|TRBV20-1|TRBD2|TRBJ2-3
TGCAGTGCCCCTCGACTAGCGGATACAGATACGCAGTATTTT
CSAPRLADTDTQYF
>-|TRBV6-4|-|TRBJ2-1
TGTGCCAGCAGTGACTCTAGCGGATCCAATGAGCAGTTCTTC
CASSDSSGSNEQFF
>-|TRBV20-1|-|TRBJ2-5
TGCAGTGCTAAGAGTATCAATGAGCAGTACTTC
CSAKSINEQYF
>-|TRBV20-1|-|TRBJ2-3
TGCAGTGCTAGAGATAACCAGGGGGGGGTGTGGCGGGATACGCAGTATTTT
CSARDNQGGVWRDTQYF
>-|TRBV20-1|-|TRBJ1-4
TGCAGTGCTAACGCGGACGACCGGGAAAAACTGTTTTTT
CSANADDREKLFF
>-|TRBV29-1|-|TRBJ2-1
TGCAACACACAGGTCAATGAGCAGTTCTTC
CNTQVNEQFF
>-|TRBV3-1|-|TRBJ1-2
TGTGCCAGCAGCCAAAGTAAAGTCGGCTACACCTTC
CASSQSKVGYTF
>-|TRBV20-1|TRBD2|TRBJ2-1
TGCAGTGCTAGAGAATTACCTAGCGGGAACTACAATGAGCAGTTCTTC
CSARELPSGNYNEQFF
>few|TRBV10-3|TRBD2|TRBJ2-7
TGTGCCATCAGTGAGCCCGGGACTAGCGGGGGGTCCTACGAGCAGTACTTC
CAISEPGTSGGSYEQYF
>few|TRBV5-1|-|TRBJ1-4
TGCGCCAGCAGCTCCGGGACGGCTGAAAAACTGTTTTTT
CASSSGTAEKLFF
>-|TRBV7-2|TRBD2|TRBJ2-7
TGTGCCAGCAGCCCCCGGACAGCGGGGGGCGTAGTCGACGAGCAGTACTTC
CASSPRTAGGVVDEQYF
>-|TRBV7-3|-|TRBJ1-4
TGTGCCAGCAGCGGGGGGACATCTGTTAATGAAAAACTGTTTTTT
CASSGGTSVNEKLFF
>-|TRBV5-1|-|TRBJ1-6
TGCGCCAGCAGCCAATTCCTCAGGGATTCCTATAATTCACCCCTCCACTTT
CASSQFLRDSYNSPLHF
>few|TRBV10-3|-|TRBJ2-7
TGTGCCATCAGTTACGGACAGTCCGAGCAGTACTTC
CAISYGQSEQYF
>-|TRBV19|TRBD1|TRBJ2-5
TGTGCCAGTAGTATACCAGGACAGGGGGCTGGAGAGACCCAGTACTTC
CASSIPGQGAGETQYF
>-|TRBV7-3|TRBD2|TRBJ2-5
TGTGCCAGCCGACTTAGCGGGGGTAACCAAGAGACCCAGTACTTC
CASRLSGGNQETQYF
>-|TRBV20-1|-|TRBJ1-5
TGCAGTGCTAGAGATCTACGAGCAACTACCTGGGACAATCAGCCCCAGCATTTT
CSARDLRATTWDNQPQHF
>-|TRBV6-1|-|TRBJ2-1
TGTGCCAGCAGTGACAGGGACTTTTGGAATGAGCAGTTCTTC
CASSDRDFWNEQFF
>-|TRBV20-1|TRBD2|TRBJ2-3
TGCAGTGCTAATGGACTAGCGGGGGGGCAAGATACGCAGTATTTT
CSANGLAGGQDTQYF
>-|TRBV3-1|-|TRBJ1-2
TGTGCCAGCAGCTCAAGGGCCCAGCTATTCCGAGAGGGCTACACCTTC
CASSSRAQLFREGYTF
>-|TRBV5-1|TRBD1|TRBJ2-3
TGCGCCAGCAGTCCCCAGATGGACAGGGGCACAGATACGCAGTATTTT
CASSPQMDRGTDTQYF
>few|TRBV3-1|TRBD2|TRBJ2-5
TGTGCCAGCAGCCCATACTCGGGGGGGCCTTCGGAGACCCAGTACTTC
CASSPYSGGPSETQYF
>few|TRBV7-2|-|TRBJ1-5
TGTGCCAGCAGCTTACTACACAATCAGCCCCAGCATTTT
CASSLLHNQPQHF
>-|TRBV29-1|-|TRBJ2-7
TGCAGCGTAGACCCAGGGCAACGGCTCTACGAGCAGTACTTC
CSVDPGQRLYEQYF
>-|TRBV25-1|-|TRBJ2-1
TGTGCCAGCATTCAATACAATGAGCAGTTCTTC
CASIQYNEQFF
>-|TRBV15|-|TRBJ2-7
TGTGCCACCAGCAGAGATAGATCGGGATACGAGCAGTACTTC
CATSRDRSGYEQYF
>many|TRBV7-2|TRBD1|TRBJ1-2
TGTGCCAGCAGCTTAGTCCGGACAGGGGACGGCTACACCTTC
CASSLVRTGDGYTF
>-|TRBV10-3|-|TRBJ2-7
TGTGCCTCCGCCGGGAACTACGAGCAGTACTTC
CASAGNYEQYF
>-|TRBV7-9|-|TRBJ2-7
TGTGCCAGCAGCTTAGACGTGGGGCAGGGGTCGTACGAGCAGTACTTC
CASSLDVGQGSYEQYF
>once|TRBV28|TRBD2|TRBJ2-1
TGTGCCAGCAGTTTGGGTAGGCTAGCGGGGGGGCGACGCTCCTACAATGAGCAGTTCTTC
CASSLGRLAGGRRSYNEQFF